This T cell receptor (beta chain) appears in the sequencing data of a study of T cells after yellow fever vaccination. This clonotype was counted only a few times. CDR1 is MNHEY, CDR2 SVGEGT, per germline. V lost 3 bases, J lost 6 bases, and 7 bases stayed unmatched. The CDR3 runs to 14 residues. TCRdb re-called the 5' RACE reads through MiXCR, storing one row per CDR3 protein. The sample lists 300,000 to 400,000 distinct CDR3 sequences; 8% to 10% were seen once. The source was PBMCs, collected on the day of the first yellow fever vaccination. The sequence was collected from a man younger than 30 who received the YFV17D yellow fever vaccine. The chain has TRBV6-2 or TRBV6-3 and TRBJ2-7; 8 bases align to TRBD2. The CDR3 bases are TGTGCCAGCAGTTATTCCGGGACTAGTATCGAGCAGTACTTC. Its translation is CASSYSGTSIEQYF.